What follows are 9 T cell receptor beta chains derived from one specimen sequenced in a study of breast tumors, draining lymph nodes, adjacent tissues. TCRdb ran MiXCR on the multiplex PCR reads and lists one entry per CDR3 protein. The profile shows more than 50,000 distinct CDR3 sequences, 45% to 60% of them singletons. The sample comprised breast tumor tissue. The receptor set was obtained from a female donor with breast cancer. Some clones in this sample may be carry-over from other donors' samples.

Of note for this clonotype: A read error may produce the germline difference seen at one junction end. The rearrangement links TRBV12-3 or TRBV12-4 to TRBJ1-2; D unclear. The length of the CDR3 is 14 residues. This chain's CDR3 is CANSPGQFNYGYTF. The CDR3 DNA reads TGTGCCAACAGTCCCGGGCAGTTTAACTATGGCTACACCTTC.

Remarks on this clonotype: One end of the junction does not line up with germline, which may come from a read error. The chain combines TRBV7-2 with TRBJ1-4; weak D call: TRBD1 (6 bases). The CDR3 has 15 residues. CDR1 and CDR2 (germline): SGHTA, FQGNSA. The CDR3 is CASGFLQGWDEKLFF. CDR3 DNA: TGTGCCAGCGGCTTCCTGCAGGGGTGGGACGAAAAGCTGTTTTTT.

This clonotype was counted only a few times. This rearrangement joins TRBV4-1 to TRBJ1-1, with a tentative D call TRBD1 (6 bases). V lost 7 bases and J 1 base, leaving 13 bases between the germline ends. CDR1 and CDR2 (germline): MGHRA, YSYEKL. This CDR3 has 14 residues. CDR3 residues: CASKGGDGNTEAFF. The CDR3 region has the DNA TGCGCCAGCAAAGGGGGGGACGGGAACACTGAAGCTTTCTTT.

This chain connects TRBV20-1 to TRBJ1-6; D unclear. The CDR3 covers 14 residues. Germline V gives CDR1 DFQATT, CDR2 SNEGSKA (reference sequence). Trimming cost V 6 bases and J 6 bases, with 15 bases left between them. DNA of the CDR3: TGCAGTGCCACGGACCGATGGGGTAATTCACCCCTCCACTTT. As protein: CSATDRWGNSPLHF.

This clonotype appeared once. The CDR3 spells CASSIWLGVYHNEQFF. Here the CDR3 DNA reads TGTGCCAGTAGTATATGGTTAGGGGTCTACCACAATGAGCAGTTCTTC. The chain has TRBV19 and TRBJ2-1, with D possibly matching TRBD1 (5 bases). Trimming removed 2 bases at V and 5 bases at J, with 16 bases between. The germline V gene encodes CDR1 LNHDA and CDR2 SQIVND (reference sequence). The CDR3 sequence is 16 residues long.

The V and J genes are TRBV20-1 and TRBJ2-1, with 12 bases lining up with TRBD2. Germline values: CDR1 DFQATT, CDR2 SNEGSKA (reference sequence). This CDR3 has 14 amino acids. V gave up 5 bases and J gave up 3 bases; unmatched junction bases: 2. In nucleotides, the CDR3 is TGCAGTGCTCCTAGCGGGGGGGACTACAATGAGCAGTTCTTC. Protein product: CSAPSGGDYNEQFF.

This clonotype came up once. In nucleotides, the CDR3 is TGTGCCAGCAGTGTGGGTAGAACAGGGAATATTGGGGCCAACGTCCTGACTTTC. The encoded protein is CASSVGRTGNIGANVLTF. V is TRBV6-4 and J is TRBJ2-6; D is possibly TRBD1 (6 bases). CDR3 length equals 18 residues. Germline CDR1 MRHNA, CDR2 SNTAGT. V dropped 4 bases and J dropped 3 bases, with 19 bases sitting between them.

This clonotype has at least ten counts. The chain carries TRBV29-1 and TRBJ1-3, with D perhaps TRBD1 (5 bases). Trimming removed 1 base at V and 4 bases at J, with 8 bases between. Germline V lookup: CDR1 SQVTM, CDR2 ANQGSEA. CDR3 length: 13 amino acids. CDR3 coding DNA: TGCAGCGTTGAAGTTGGGGGAGGAAACACCATATATTTT. Translation gives CSVEVGGGNTIYF.

For this clonotype: A much larger clonotype is one base distant, so this may be a read error. The CDR3 does not end in the conserved phenylalanine or tryptophan, so this is likely a read error. The chain is built from TRBV28 and TRBJ2-7; D is undetermined. In germline, CDR1 is MDHEN, CDR2 SYDVKM. CDR3 length: 13 residues. V was cut by 6 bases and J by 5 bases, with 14 bases left in between. CDR3 DNA sequence: TGTGCCAGCAGCCCCACTATCCGGGACGAGCAGTACTCC. Amino acid sequence: CASSPTIRDEQYS.